These 17 T cell receptor beta chains were all obtained from the same sample, sequenced in a study of cytomegalovirus exposure and HLA in healthy donors. The PCR used 60 Vbeta and 13 Jbeta primers. Using immunoSEQ multiplex PCR, the repertoire was profiled, and TCRdb retains in-frame clones only, with some absent. Among roughly 140,000 clones listed, about 80% were seen once. What was sequenced was PBMCs. These receptors all stem from a woman between 40 and 50 years old in good health and CMV-seropositive.

The chain joins TRBV2 to TRBJ2-2, with 8 bases identical to TRBD1. The J segment lost 4 bases and the V segment lost 7 bases, leaving 8 bases of the junction unmatched. Germline CDR1 SNHLY, CDR2 FYNNEI. This CDR3 has 15 amino acids. Written as DNA, the CDR3 is TGTGCCAGCAACGGGCAGGGGGCTTCCACCGGGGAGCTGTTTTTT. It translates to CASNGQGASTGELFF.

V is TRBV19 and J is TRBJ2-4, with TRBD1 identical over 7 bases. The CDR3 runs to 14 residues. The germline V gene has CDR1 LNHDA and CDR2 SQIVND (reference sequence). The ends lost 4 bases at V and 3 bases at J; junction bases unmatched: 3. The CDR3 here is CASSNTGVKNIQYF. CDR3 in DNA: TGTGCCAGTAGTAATACAGGGGTCAAAAACATTCAGTACTTC.

The chain joins TRBV10-3 to TRBJ2-5; 11 bases are shared with TRBD2. CDR1 is ENHRY and CDR2 is SYGVKD in the germline V gene. Trimming took 6 bases from V and 4 from J; bases not matched to a gene: 1. This CDR3 has 13 residues. The chain's CDR3 is CAISLAGGETQYF. As DNA, the CDR3 is TGTGCCATCAGCCTAGCGGGAGGAGAGACCCAGTACTTC.

The chain links TRBV7-2 to TRBJ2-1; 7 bases match TRBD1. The CDR3 runs 15 residues. Trimming at V came to 2 bases and at J to 0 bases, leaving 1 base not matched to a gene. The germline gives CDR1 SGHTA, CDR2 FQGNSA. CDR3 bases: TGTGCCAGCAGCTTATCAGGGGGCTCCTACAATGAGCAGTTCTTC. Translation: CASSLSGGSYNEQFF.

The CDR3 here is CAISDWGGGLSNTGELFF. For the CDR3, the DNA is TGTGCCATCAGTGATTGGGGGGGTGGACTCTCTAACACCGGGGAGCTGTTTTTT. The chain couples TRBV10-3 to TRBJ2-2; 7 bases fit TRBD2. Losses at the gene ends were 3 bases for V and 2 bases for J; bases not matched to a gene: 12. Looked up from germline, CDR1 is ENHRY and CDR2 is SYGVKD. The CDR3 is made up of 18 amino acids.

V usage is TRBV5-1 and J usage is TRBJ2-5; TRBD2 is a possible D gene (6 bases). V shed 0 bases and J shed 0 bases, with 12 bases lying between them. Germline-derived CDR1 and CDR2 are SGHRS and YFSETQ. The CDR3 runs to 16 residues. The CDR3 loop is CASSLGRGGYQETQYF. DNA for the CDR3: TGCGCCAGCAGCTTGGGGAGGGGCGGATACCAAGAGACCCAGTACTTC.

The V call is TRBV25-1, the J call TRBJ2-3; maybe TRBD2 (5 bases). The V gene's germline CDR1 is MGHDK and CDR2 SYGVNS. The ends were cut back, 1 base at V and 6 bases at J, with 14 bases in the middle. The CDR3 runs to 15 residues. The CDR3 DNA reads as TGTGCCAGCAGTGAATGGGGAGAGGGCCCCGATACGCAGTATTTT. Protein sequence: CASSEWGEGPDTQYF. Full variable domain (outside the CDR3, taken from reference TRBV25-1 and TRBJ2-3): EADIYQTPRYLVIGTGKKITLECSQTMGHDKMYWYQQDPGMELHLIHYSYGVNSTEKGDLSSESTVSRIRTEHFPLTLESARPSHTSQYLCASSEWGEGPDTQYFGPGTRLTVL.

The CDR3: CASSLAAGLHYEQYF. The CDR3 nucleotides read TGTGCCAGCAGCCTAGCAGCGGGACTCCACTACGAGCAGTACTTC. The J gene is TRBJ2-7, the V gene TRBV14; 7 bases map to TRBD2. After removal of 4 bases from V and 3 bases from J, the junction contained 9 bases not matched to a gene. The length of the CDR3 is 15 residues. Germline lookup yields CDR1 SGHDN and CDR2 FVKESK.

V usage is TRBV10-3 and J usage is TRBJ2-1; a weak D match, TRBD1 (8 bases). Germline assignment: CDR1 ENHRY and CDR2 SYGVKD. V was shortened by 10 bases and J by 5 bases, with 15 bases between the two germline ends. This CDR3 region has 13 residues. For the CDR3, the DNA is TGTGCCACCCACAGGGGGGGGGACAATGAGCAGTTCTTC. As protein: CATHRGGDNEQFF.

The chain links TRBV5-1 to TRBJ2-1; 10 bases fit TRBD2. The CDR3 has 15 amino acids. Germline CDR1 is SGHRS and CDR2 is YFSETQ. V shed 6 bases and J 6 bases; nucleotides not matched to a gene: 9. CDR3 sequence: CASTAASGRGNEQFF. The CDR3, as DNA: TGCGCCAGCACCGCGGCTAGCGGGAGAGGCAATGAGCAGTTCTTC.

V and J are TRBV18 and TRBJ2-1; TRBD1 might be the D (6 bases). The CDR3 spans 16 residues. The germline V gene encodes CDR1 KGHSH and CDR2 LQKENI. Trimming removed 5 bases at V and 0 bases at J, with 14 bases between. The CDR3 nucleotides read TGTGCCAGCTCATCTGGACAGAGAGTCTCCTACAATGAGCAGTTCTTC. Amino acid sequence: CASSSGQRVSYNEQFF. The full variable domain, its missing parts supplied by reference TRBV18 and TRBJ2-1, is NAGVMQNPRHLVRRRGQEARLRCSPMKGHSHVYWYRQLPEEGLKFMVYLQKENIIDESGMPKERFSAEFPKEGPSILRIQQVVRGDSAAYFCASSSGQRVSYNEQFFGPGTRLTVL.

Concerning this clone itself: Its ends do not fully match the called genes, so a read error is possible. The V call is TRBV7-9, the J call TRBJ1-1; D possibly corresponds to TRBD1 (6 bases). Germline CDR1 reads SEHNR; CDR2 reads FQNEAQ (reference sequence). The CDR3 loop spans 15 amino acids. CDR3 loop: CSSSLRDTSNTEAFF. CDR3 nucleotide sequence: TGTTCCAGCAGCTTACGGGACACCTCGAACACTGAAGCTTTCTTT.

The chain recombines TRBV6-1 with TRBJ1-1; D might be TRBD1 (5 bases). The V gene lost 3 bases and the J gene lost 7 bases, with 12 bases spanning the gap. The CDR3 spans 13 residues. Germline V gives CDR1 MNHNS, CDR2 SASEGT. The CDR3 DNA is TGTGCCAGCAGTGACAGGGAATCCCTTGAAGCTTTCTTT. Its protein product is CASSDRESLEAFF.

This clone has only a few counts. The V gene is TRBV5-6, the J gene TRBJ1-4; D gene uncertain. Germline CDR1 is SGHDT and CDR2 is YYEEEE. The CDR3 has 15 residues. Trimming removed 1 base at V and 4 bases at J, with 11 bases between. CDR3 bases: TGTGCCAGCAGCTTGCGAATTGCGGATAATGAAAAACTGTTTTTT. Its protein is CASSLRIADNEKLFF. Supplemented by reference TRBV5-6 and TRBJ1-4, the full variable domain reads DAGVTQSPTHLIKTRGQQVTLRCSPKSGHDTVSWYQQALGQGPQFIFQYYEEEERQRGNFPDRFSGHQFPNYSSELNVNALLLGDSALYLCASSLRIADNEKLFFGSGTQLSVL.

V gene TRBV5-5 combines with J gene TRBJ1-3; a weak D match, TRBD1 (5 bases). Germline V gives CDR1 SGHKS, CDR2 YYEKEE (reference sequence). The V end was cut by 4 bases, the J end by 4 bases, with 9 bases between. CDR3 length: 13 amino acids. The CDR3 DNA is TGTGCCAGCAGCACCCGACAGGGAAACACCATATATTTT. Protein sequence: CASSTRQGNTIYF.

The chain is built from TRBV5-6 and TRBJ1-1; D remains ambiguous. Germline assignment: CDR1 SGHDT and CDR2 YYEEEE. The length of the CDR3 is 16 residues. Trimming removed 1 base from V and 5 bases from J, with 18 bases in between. The CDR3 DNA reads as TGTGCCAGCAGCTTGTTCGGGGTTGGTGGGGATACTGAAGCTTTCTTT. Protein product: CASSLFGVGGDTEAFF.

The chain joins TRBV7-9 to TRBJ1-1; D unclear. This CDR3 contains 16 residues. The germline gives CDR1 SEHNR, CDR2 FQNEAQ (reference sequence). Trimming shortened V by 4 bases and J by 3 bases, and 18 bases separated the two germline ends. The CDR3 loop is CASSYKQPRTDTEAFF. The CDR3 region has the DNA TGTGCCAGCAGCTACAAACAACCCCGCACCGACACTGAAGCTTTCTTT. Variable domain in full (rest from reference TRBV7-9 and TRBJ1-1): DTGVSQNPRHKITKRGQNVTFRCDPISEHNRLYWYRQTLGQGPEFLTYFQNEAQLEKSRLLSDRFSAERPKGSFSTLEIQRTEQGDSAMYLCASSYKQPRTDTEAFFGQGTRLTVV.